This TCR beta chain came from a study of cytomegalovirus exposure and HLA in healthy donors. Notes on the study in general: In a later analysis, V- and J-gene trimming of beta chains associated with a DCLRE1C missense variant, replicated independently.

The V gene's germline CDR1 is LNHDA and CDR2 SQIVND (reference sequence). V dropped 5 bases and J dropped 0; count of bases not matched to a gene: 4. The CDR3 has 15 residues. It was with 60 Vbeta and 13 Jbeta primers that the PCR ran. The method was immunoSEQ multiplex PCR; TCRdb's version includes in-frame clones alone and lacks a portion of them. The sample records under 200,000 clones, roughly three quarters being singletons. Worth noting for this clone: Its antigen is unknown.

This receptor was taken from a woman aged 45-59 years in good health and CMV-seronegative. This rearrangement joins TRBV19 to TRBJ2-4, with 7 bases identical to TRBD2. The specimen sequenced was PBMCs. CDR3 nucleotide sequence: TGTGCCAGTAGTCCCGGGGGGATAGCCAAAAACATTCAGTACTTC. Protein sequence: CASSPGGIAKNIQYF.